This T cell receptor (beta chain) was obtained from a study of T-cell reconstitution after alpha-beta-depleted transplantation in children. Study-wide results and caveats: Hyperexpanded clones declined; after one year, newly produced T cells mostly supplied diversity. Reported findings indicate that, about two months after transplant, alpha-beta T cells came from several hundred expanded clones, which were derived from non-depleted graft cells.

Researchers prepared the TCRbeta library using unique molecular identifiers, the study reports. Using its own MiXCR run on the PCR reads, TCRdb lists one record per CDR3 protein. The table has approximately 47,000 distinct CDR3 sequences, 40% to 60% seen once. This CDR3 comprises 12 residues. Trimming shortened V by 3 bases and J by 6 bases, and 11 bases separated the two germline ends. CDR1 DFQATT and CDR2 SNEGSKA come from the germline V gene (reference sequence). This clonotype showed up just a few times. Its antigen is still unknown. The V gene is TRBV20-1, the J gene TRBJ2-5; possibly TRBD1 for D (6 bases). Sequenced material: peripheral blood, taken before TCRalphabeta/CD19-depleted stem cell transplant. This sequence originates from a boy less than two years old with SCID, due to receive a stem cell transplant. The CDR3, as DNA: TGCAGTGCTAGGGGGGCCATCCAGACCCAGTACTTC. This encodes CSARGAIQTQYF.